This record looks at one T cell receptor (beta chain) sequence and its context. Its antigen has not been determined. No per-base quality is available; no much larger clone lies one base away. V is trimmed back by 7 bases and J by 6 bases, and the junction contains 9 bases that no gene match accounts for. There are 13 amino acids in the CDR3, from cysteine to phenylalanine inclusive. Only CDR3 DNA remains: 39 bases, in frame from the first base. In the germline V gene, CDR1 corresponds to SQVTM and CDR2 to ANQGSEA. Healthy HIV-negative adults with no recently reported acute infections or vaccinations were included as donors. Every donor was a Caucasian adult living in Nashville, Tennessee, USA. For unsorted samples, about 87 million PBMCs were counted, and genomic DNA was extracted using the QIAamp DNA Blood Mini kit. Blood was collected by leukapheresis, and PBMCs were isolated by Ficoll-Histopaque density gradient centrifugation and then cryopreserved in liquid nitrogen vapor phase.

The record originates from a study of shared clonotypes between healthy human individuals (dated by TCRdb to about 2020). In terms of the full investigation: The cohort comprised a couple of women and a few men aged 18 to 49 years. The study deeply sequenced blood TCR repertoires of about 5 healthy adults to estimate repertoire size and the extent of clonotype sharing between individuals. Different laboratories and diverse techniques were used to prepare libraries and sequence TCR repertoires, to increase sequencing depth and limit assay-specific biases. Leukapheresis yielded between about 0.85 and 10 billion PBMCs per donor.

Using the deep immunoSEQ assay, TCR CDR3 regions were amplified from genomic DNA by multiplex PCR. For each cell subset, the extracted genomic DNA was distributed evenly across all wells of several immunoSEQ 96-well plates, and each plate served as one replicate. Each replicate PCR for unsorted PBMC received 250 to 300 ng genomic DNA, equal to tens of thousands of T cell genomes. Ten immunoSEQ deep assay plates were used to sequence the unsorted PBMC genomic DNA. The purified libraries were quantified using a Qubit 3.0 fluorometer, sized with a Bioanalyzer 2100, and then quantified again using the KAPA Library Quantification kit. Every immunoSEQ 96-well plate was sequenced on a separate single-read 150-cycle Illumina NextSeq 550 flow cell. In the paper's pipeline: Because only junctional sequences without quality scores were contained in the immunoSEQ output, filtering matching that applied to full-length reads could not be performed. Sequences were annotated with PyIR, a Python wrapper for IgBLAST v1.9, and V/J genes and CDR3 were assigned using IMGT germline references. Reads with weak V/J assignments (E-value above 1e-6), missing CDR3, stop codons, out-of-frame junctions, or ambiguous translated residues were removed. A V3J clonotype was defined by an identical inferred V gene, J gene, and CDR3 amino acid sequence. To compute the percentage overlap between repertoires, the number of shared unique clonotypes was divided by the size of the smaller repertoire. Richness of each repertoire was evaluated using RTK rarefaction, the Chao1 estimator, and Recon v2.1 estimates of unobserved clonotypes. Entries here come from immuneACCESS through TCRdb and include only in-frame sequences with V and J called. Some clones fail to appear in such tables; in the studies checked, an unresolved V gene covers under half of the shortfall, and the cause of the remainder is unknown. The V and J calls and clone size come from that table; D and trimming were worked out from the DNA. Here the sample has approximately 440,000 clones; roughly three quarters occur a single time. The ten largest account for around 12% of the sample.

Overall results and qualifications from the work: Because the study included only a small number of donors, the genetic and exposure-history diversity represented was limited. Based on pairwise subsampling, the degree of clonotype sharing among donors was expected to be affected by sequencing depth. Only blood was sampled, and tissue TCR repertoires likely differ from those in blood.

Sequenced input: PBMCs. This TCR was sampled from a woman aged 40 to 49 in good health. Some clones in this sample may be carry-over from other donors' samples. The V gene is TRBV29-1 and the J gene is TRBJ2-1; 7 junctional bases match TRBD1. The DNA sequence is as follows: TGCAGCGCTGATAGGGGACAGCTCAATGAGCAGTTCTTC. Protein translation: CSADRGQLNEQFF.